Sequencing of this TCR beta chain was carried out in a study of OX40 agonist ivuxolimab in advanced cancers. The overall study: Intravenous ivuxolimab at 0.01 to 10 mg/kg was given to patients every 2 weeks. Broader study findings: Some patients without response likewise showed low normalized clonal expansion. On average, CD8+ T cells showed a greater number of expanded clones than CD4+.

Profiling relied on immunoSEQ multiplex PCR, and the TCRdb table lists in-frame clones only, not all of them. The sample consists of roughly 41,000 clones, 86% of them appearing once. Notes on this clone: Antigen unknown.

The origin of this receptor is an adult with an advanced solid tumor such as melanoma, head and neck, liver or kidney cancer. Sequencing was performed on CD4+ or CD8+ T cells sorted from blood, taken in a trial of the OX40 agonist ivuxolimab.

The CDR3 coding sequence is TGTGCCAGCAGCCGTCCGTGTACGACCGAGGGGCAGCCCCAGCATTTT. It specifies CASSRPCTTEGQPQHF. The chain is built from TRBV21-1 and TRBJ1-5. TRBV21-1 is a listed pseudogene. The CDR3 spans 16 residues.